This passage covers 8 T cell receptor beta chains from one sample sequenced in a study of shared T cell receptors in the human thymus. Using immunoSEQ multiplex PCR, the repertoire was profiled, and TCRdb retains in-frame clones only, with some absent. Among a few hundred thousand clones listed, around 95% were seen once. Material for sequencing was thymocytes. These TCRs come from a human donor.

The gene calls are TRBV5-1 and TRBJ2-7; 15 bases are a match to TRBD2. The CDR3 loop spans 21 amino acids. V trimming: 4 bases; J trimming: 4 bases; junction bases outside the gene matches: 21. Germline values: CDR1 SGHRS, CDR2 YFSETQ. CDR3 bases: TGCGCCAGCAGCACGAGATTGCGGTCACCGGGACTAGCGGGAGGAAATTACGAGCAGTACTTC. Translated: CASSTRLRSPGLAGGNYEQYF.

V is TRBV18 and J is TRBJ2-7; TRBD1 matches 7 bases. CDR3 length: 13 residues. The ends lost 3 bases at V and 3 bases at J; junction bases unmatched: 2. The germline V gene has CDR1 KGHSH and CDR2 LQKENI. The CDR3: CASSPGQLYEQYF. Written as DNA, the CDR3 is TGTGCCAGCTCACCGGGACAGCTCTACGAGCAGTACTTC.

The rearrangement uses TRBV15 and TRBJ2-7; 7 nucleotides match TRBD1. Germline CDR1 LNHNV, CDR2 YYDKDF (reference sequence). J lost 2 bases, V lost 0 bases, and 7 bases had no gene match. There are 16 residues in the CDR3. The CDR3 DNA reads TGTGCCACCAGCAGAGATCTAACAGGGGTCCCCTACGAGCAGTACTTC. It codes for CATSRDLTGVPYEQYF.

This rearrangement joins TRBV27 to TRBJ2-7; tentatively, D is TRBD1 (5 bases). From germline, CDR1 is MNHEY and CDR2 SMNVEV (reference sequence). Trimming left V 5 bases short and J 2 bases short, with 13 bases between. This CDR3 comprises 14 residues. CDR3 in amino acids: CASSASTETYEQYF. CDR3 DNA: TGTGCCAGCAGTGCCTCGACAGAAACCTACGAGCAGTACTTC.

The CDR3 spells CASSSNSWTGQGANGELFF. The DNA of the CDR3 is TGTGCCAGCAGCTCCAACTCCTGGACCGGACAGGGGGCGAACGGGGAGCTGTTTTTT. The chain has TRBV7-6 and TRBJ2-2, with 11 positions matching TRBD1. The V and J ends lost 4 bases and 7 bases, in that order; junction bases with no gene match: 17. Germline V gene sequence: CDR1 SGHVS, CDR2 FNYEAQ. The CDR3 has 19 amino acids.

Written as DNA, the CDR3 is TGTGCCAGCTCACCACCGCTTTTCTCGGACAGGGGGCGCGTGGCCAAAAACATTCAGTACTTC. Protein sequence: CASSPPLFSDRGRVAKNIQYF. J is TRBJ2-4 and V is TRBV18; the match to TRBD1 covers 11 bases. CDR1 and CDR2 (germline): KGHSH, LQKENI. The V and J ends lost 0 bases and 1 base, in that order; junction bases with no gene match: 14. The CDR3 runs to 21 residues.

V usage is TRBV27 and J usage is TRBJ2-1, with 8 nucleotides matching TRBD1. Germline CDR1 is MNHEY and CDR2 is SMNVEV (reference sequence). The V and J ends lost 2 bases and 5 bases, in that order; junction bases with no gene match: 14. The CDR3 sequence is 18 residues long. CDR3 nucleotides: TGTGCCAGCAGTTTACGCCCCAGGGGGCTCCCGACCGACAATGAGCAGTTCTTC. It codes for CASSLRPRGLPTDNEQFF.

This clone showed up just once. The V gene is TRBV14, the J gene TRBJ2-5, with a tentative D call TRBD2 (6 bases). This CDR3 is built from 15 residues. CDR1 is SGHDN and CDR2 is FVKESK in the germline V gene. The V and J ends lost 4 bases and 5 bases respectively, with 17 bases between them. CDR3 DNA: TGTGCCAGCAGCCCCCCAGGCCCGGGGGTGGAGACCCAGTACTTC. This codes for CASSPPGPGVETQYF.